This T cell receptor (beta chain) was recorded in a study of breast tumors, draining lymph nodes, adjacent tissues. This clonotype came up many times. Being one base from a much bigger clone, this may be a read error. TCRdb recomputed calls from the multiplex PCR reads with MiXCR, one row per CDR3 protein. The sample includes more than 12,000 distinct CDR3 sequences, about three fifths of them seen just once. Germline-derived CDR1 and CDR2 are SGDLS and YYNGEE. This CDR3 contains 14 residues. The sequenced sample consisted of tumor-adjacent breast tissue. The receptor was isolated from a female donor with breast cancer. Some clones in this sample may be carry-over from other donors' samples. The J gene is TRBJ2-1, the V gene TRBV9; possibly TRBD1 for D (7 bases). This CDR3 reads CASSVWQGGNEQSF. As DNA, the CDR3 is TGTGCCAGCAGCGTATGGCAGGGGGGAAATGAGCAGTCCTTC.